The 4 T cell receptor beta chains listed next were all sequenced from one sample in a study of control samples from healthy donors and cancer patients (TCRdb year 2020). Library creation used the immunoSEQ multiplex PCR assay. TCRdb's version of the immuneACCESS table is confined to in-frame rearrangements and falls short of the full clone set. An unresolved V gene accounts for under half of the shortfall where checked; the remainder is of unknown origin. This sample lists approximately 120,000 clones; about 89% were detected once. The top ten constitute approximately 15% of the sample. The sequencing sample was made of blood. The receptors originated from a woman aged 45-65 years in good health.

The V and J genes are TRBV24-1 and TRBJ2-3; 10 nucleotides line up with TRBD2. The CDR3 covers 15 residues. Unmatched junction bases numbered 4, after V lost 6 bases and J lost 2 bases. Germline values: CDR1 KGHDR, CDR2 SFDVKD. DNA of the CDR3: TGTGCCACCAGTCTAGCGGGGGCCTCCACAGATACGCAGTATTTT. Its translation is CATSLAGASTDTQYF.

The chain employs TRBV30 and TRBJ1-2, with D perhaps TRBD1 (6 bases). Germline values: CDR1 GTSNPN, CDR2 SVGIG (reference sequence). This CDR3 is 14 amino acids long. V shed 1 base and J shed 3 bases, with 12 bases lying between them. The CDR3 DNA follows: TGTGCCTGGAGTGGTCTACAGGGCCACTATGGCTACACCTTC. This codes for CAWSGLQGHYGYTF.

V gene TRBV24-1 combines with J gene TRBJ2-3, with D tentatively TRBD1 (7 bases). In germline, CDR1 is KGHDR, CDR2 SFDVKD. V was pared by 7 bases and J by 5 bases, with 18 bases between. The CDR3 consists of 15 residues. The CDR3 sequence is CATSPQGGSGDTQYF. The DNA for the CDR3 is TGTGCCACCAGCCCCCAGGGGGGTTCAGGAGATACGCAGTATTTT.

The chain couples TRBV29-1 to TRBJ2-4; 9 nucleotides match TRBD1. Germline assignment: CDR1 SQVTM and CDR2 ANQGSEA. The CDR3 is made up of 14 amino acids. V was pared by 5 bases and J by 5 bases, with 7 bases of the junction left unmatched. The CDR3 spells CSVRQGGIQNIQYF. The DNA for the CDR3 is TGCAGCGTTCGACAGGGGGGTATTCAAAACATTCAGTACTTC.